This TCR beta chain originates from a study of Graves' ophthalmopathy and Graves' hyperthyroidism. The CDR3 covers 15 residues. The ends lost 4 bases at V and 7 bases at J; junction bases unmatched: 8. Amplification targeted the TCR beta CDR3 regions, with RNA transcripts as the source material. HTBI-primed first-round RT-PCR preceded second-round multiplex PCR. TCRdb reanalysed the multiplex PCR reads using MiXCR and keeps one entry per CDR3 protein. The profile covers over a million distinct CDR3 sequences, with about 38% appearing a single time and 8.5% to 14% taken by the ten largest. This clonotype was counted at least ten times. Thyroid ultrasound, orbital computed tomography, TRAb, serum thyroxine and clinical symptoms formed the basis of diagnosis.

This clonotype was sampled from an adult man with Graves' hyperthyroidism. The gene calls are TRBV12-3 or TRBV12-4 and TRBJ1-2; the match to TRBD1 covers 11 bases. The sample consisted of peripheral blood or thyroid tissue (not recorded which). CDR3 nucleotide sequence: TGTGCCAGCAGTTCTGAGAGGACAGGGGGCCTTGGCTACACCTTC. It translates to CASSSERTGGLGYTF.